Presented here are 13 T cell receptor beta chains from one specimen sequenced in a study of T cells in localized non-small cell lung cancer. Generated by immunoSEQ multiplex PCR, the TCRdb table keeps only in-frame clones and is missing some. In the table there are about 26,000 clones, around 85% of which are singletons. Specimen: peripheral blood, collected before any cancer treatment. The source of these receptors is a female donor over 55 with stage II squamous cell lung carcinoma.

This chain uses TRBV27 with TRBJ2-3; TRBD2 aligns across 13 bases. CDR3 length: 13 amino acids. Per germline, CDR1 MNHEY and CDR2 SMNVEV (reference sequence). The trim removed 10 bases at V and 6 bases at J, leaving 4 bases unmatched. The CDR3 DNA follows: TGTGCCACCCGACTAGCGGGGGGCGATACGCAGTATTTT. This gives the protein CATRLAGGDTQYF.

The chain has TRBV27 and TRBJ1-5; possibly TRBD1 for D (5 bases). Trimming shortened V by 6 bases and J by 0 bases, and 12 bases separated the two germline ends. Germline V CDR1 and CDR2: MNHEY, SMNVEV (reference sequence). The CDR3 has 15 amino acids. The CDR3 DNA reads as TGTGCCAGCAGGCATCAGGGAGATAGCAATCAGCCCCAGCATTTT. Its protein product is CASRHQGDSNQPQHF.

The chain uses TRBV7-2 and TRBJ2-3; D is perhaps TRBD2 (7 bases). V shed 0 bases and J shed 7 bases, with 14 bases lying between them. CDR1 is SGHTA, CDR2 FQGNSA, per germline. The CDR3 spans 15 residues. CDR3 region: CASSLAGGLENTQYF. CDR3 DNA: TGTGCCAGCAGCTTAGCGGGGGGGCTCGAGAATACGCAGTATTTT.

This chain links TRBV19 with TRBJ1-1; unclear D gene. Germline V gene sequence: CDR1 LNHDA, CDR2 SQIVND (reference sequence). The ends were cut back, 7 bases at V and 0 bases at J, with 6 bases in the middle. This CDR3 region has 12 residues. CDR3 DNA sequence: TGTGCCAGTATAAACCTGAACACTGAAGCTTTCTTT. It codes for CASINLNTEAFF.

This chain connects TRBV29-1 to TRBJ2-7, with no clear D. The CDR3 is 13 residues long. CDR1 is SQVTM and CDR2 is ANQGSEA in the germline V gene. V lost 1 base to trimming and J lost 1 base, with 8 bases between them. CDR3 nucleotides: TGCAGCGTTGAAGGTGGCGGTTCCTACGAGCAGTACTTC. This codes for CSVEGGGSYEQYF.

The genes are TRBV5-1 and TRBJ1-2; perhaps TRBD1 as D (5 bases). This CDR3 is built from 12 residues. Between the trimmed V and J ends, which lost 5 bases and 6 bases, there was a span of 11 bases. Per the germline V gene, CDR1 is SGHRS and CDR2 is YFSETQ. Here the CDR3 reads CASRTGTDGYTF. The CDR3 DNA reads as TGCGCCAGCAGGACCGGGACCGATGGCTACACCTTC. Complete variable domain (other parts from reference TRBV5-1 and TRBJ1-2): KAGVTQTPRYLIKTRGQQVTLSCSPISGHRSVSWYQQTPGQGLQFLFEYFSETQRNKGNFPGRFSGRQFSNSRSEMNVSTLELGDSALYLCASRTGTDGYTFGSGTRLTVV.

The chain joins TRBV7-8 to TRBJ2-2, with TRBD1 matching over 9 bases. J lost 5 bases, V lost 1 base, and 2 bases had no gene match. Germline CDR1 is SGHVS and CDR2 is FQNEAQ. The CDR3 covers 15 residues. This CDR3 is CASSLGTGETGELFF. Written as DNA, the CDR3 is TGTGCCAGCAGCTTAGGGACAGGGGAAACCGGGGAGCTGTTTTTT. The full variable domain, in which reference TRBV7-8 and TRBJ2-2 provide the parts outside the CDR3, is GAGVSQSPRYKVAKRGQDVALRCDPISGHVSLFWYQQALGQGPEFLTYFQNEAQLDKSGLPSDRFFAERPEGSVSTLKIQRTQQEDSAVYLCASSLGTGETGELFFGEGSRLTVL.

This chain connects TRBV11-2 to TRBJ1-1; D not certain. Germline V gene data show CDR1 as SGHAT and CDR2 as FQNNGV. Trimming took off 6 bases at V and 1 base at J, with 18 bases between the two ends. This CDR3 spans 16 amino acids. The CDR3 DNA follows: TGTGCCAGCAGTTTGGGTCTCCGAGGAGGGAACACTGAAGCTTTCTTT. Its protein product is CASSLGLRGGNTEAFF. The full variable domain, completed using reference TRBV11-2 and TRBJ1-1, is EAGVAQSPRYKIIEKRQSVAFWCNPISGHATLYWYQQILGQGPKLLIQFQNNGVVDDSQLPKDRFSAERLKGVDSTLKIQPAKLEDSAVYLCASSLGLRGGNTEAFFGQGTRLTVV.

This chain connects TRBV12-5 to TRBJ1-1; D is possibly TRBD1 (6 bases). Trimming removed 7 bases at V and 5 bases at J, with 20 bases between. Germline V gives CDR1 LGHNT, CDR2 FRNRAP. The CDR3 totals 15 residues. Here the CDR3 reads CASAPSTGGDTEAFF. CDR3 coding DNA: TGTGCTAGTGCCCCTTCGACAGGTGGCGATACTGAAGCTTTCTTT.

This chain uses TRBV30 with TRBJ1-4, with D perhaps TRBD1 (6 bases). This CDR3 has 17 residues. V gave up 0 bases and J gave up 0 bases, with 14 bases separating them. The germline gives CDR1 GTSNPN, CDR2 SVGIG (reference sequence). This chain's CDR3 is CAWSVHRVTATNEKLFF. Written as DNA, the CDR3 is TGTGCCTGGAGTGTACACAGGGTAACGGCAACTAATGAAAAACTGTTTTTT.

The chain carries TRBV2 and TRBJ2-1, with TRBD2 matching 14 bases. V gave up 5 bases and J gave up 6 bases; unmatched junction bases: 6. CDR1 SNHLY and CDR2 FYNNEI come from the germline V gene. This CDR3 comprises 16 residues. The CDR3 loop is CASSYSGTSGSNEQFF. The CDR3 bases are TGTGCCAGCAGTTACTCCGGGACTAGCGGGAGCAATGAGCAGTTCTTC. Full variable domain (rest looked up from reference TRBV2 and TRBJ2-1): EPEVTQTPSHQVTQMGQEVILRCVPISNHLYFYWYRQILGQKVEFLVSFYNNEISEKSEIFDDQFSVERPDGSNFTLKIRSTKLEDSAMYFCASSYSGTSGSNEQFFGPGTRLTVL.

CDR3 amino acids: CASSPLGPYNEQFF. CDR3 sequence (DNA): TGTGCCAGCAGTCCCCTCGGACCCTACAATGAGCAGTTCTTC. V and J are TRBV28 and TRBJ2-1; D is ambiguous. V dropped 5 bases and J dropped 2 bases, with 10 bases sitting between them. CDR1 MDHEN and CDR2 SYDVKM come from the germline V gene. CDR3 length equals 14 residues.

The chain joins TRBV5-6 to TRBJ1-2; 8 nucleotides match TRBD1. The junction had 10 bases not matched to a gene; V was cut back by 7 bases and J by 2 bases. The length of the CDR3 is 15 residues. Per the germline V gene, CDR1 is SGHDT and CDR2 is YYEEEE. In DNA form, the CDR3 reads TGTGCCAGCCAGGACAGGGTTCCGAGAAACTATGGCTACACCTTC. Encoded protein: CASQDRVPRNYGYTF.